The T cell receptor (beta chain) under discussion was sequenced for a study of shared clonotypes between healthy human individuals (dated by TCRdb to 2018 to 2021). A note on the overall study: The cohort included three men and two women between 18 and 49 years of age. Leukapheresis yielded between about 0.9 and 8.9 billion PBMCs per donor. To increase sequencing depth and limit assay-specific biases, TCR repertoire library preparation and sequencing were carried out by different laboratories using diverse techniques. For each donor, three plates each were used for CD4 naive and CD4 memory, two plates were used for CD8 naive, and one plate was used for CD8 memory. To estimate repertoire size and how much clonotypes are shared between individuals, the study performed deep sequencing of blood TCR repertoires from roughly five healthy adults. Study-wide findings and limitations: Even with the large sequencing depth, rarefaction of the sorted-subset datasets indicated that sequencing was incomplete. Sampling was limited to blood, and TCR repertoires in tissue likely differ from TCR repertoires in blood. Based on pairwise subsampling, the degree of clonotype sharing among donors was expected to be affected by sequencing depth. Clonotypes shared by all four sorted-subset donors showed higher generation probabilities than non-shared clonotypes. Across a handful of donors, around 5% of naive CD4, approximately 3.5% of naive CD8, roughly 2.3% of memory CD4, and approximately 0.4% of memory CD8 clonotypes were shared. Because the study included a small number of donors, the genetic and exposure-history diversity represented was limited. Larger estimated clonotype richness was generally found for naive subsets than for memory subsets.

Using the deep immunoSEQ assay, TCR CDR3 regions were amplified from genomic DNA by multiplex PCR. For each cell subset, the extracted genomic DNA was distributed evenly across all wells of several immunoSEQ 96-well plates, and each plate served as one replicate. Each replicate PCR for sorted subsets received roughly 0.2 ug genomic DNA, equal to roughly 30,000 T cell genomes. Purified libraries were quantified with a Qubit 3.0 fluorometer, sized on a Bioanalyzer 2100, and re-quantified with the KAPA Library Quantification kit. A separate single-read 150-cycle Illumina NextSeq 550 flow cell was used to sequence each immunoSEQ 96-well plate. On the authors' methods: Because the immunoSEQ output held only junctional sequences and lacked quality scores, the filtering could not match the filtering applied to full-length reads. To assign V/J genes and CDR3, sequences were annotated against IMGT germline references using PyIR, a Python wrapper for IgBLAST v1.9. Reads were removed for weak V/J assignments (E-value above 1e-6), missing CDR3, stop codons, out-of-frame junctions, or ambiguous translated residues. V3J clonotypes were defined by identical inferred V gene, J gene, and CDR3 amino acid sequence. The percentage overlap between two repertoires was calculated by dividing the number of shared unique clonotypes by the size of the smaller repertoire. Richness of each repertoire was evaluated using RTK rarefaction, the Chao1 estimator, and Recon v2.1 estimates of unobserved clonotypes. OLGA was used to compute generation probabilities for all TCRbeta clonotypes that the gDNA method yielded from a handful of donors. As stored in TCRdb, this immuneACCESS dataset retains in-frame rearrangements with V and J assigned. A fraction of the clones does not appear; measured against another copy, unresolved V genes explain less than half of the discrepancy, and the remainder lacks a known reason. The D gene and trimming were derived from the DNA, and the V and J assignments and clone size from that table. Counted in this sample were 700,000 or so clones; about three quarters of them appeared once. The ten largest account for about 1.7% of the sample.

CDR1 and CDR2, per the germline V gene, are SGHDN and FVKESK. From cysteine to phenylalanine, the CDR3 is 16 amino acids long. Only the CDR3 part of the read is kept: 48 bases, read in frame from the first base. The V end loses 3 bases and the J end loses 1 base, and a stretch of 15 bases separates them. Healthy HIV-negative adults with no recently reported acute infections or vaccinations were included as donors. All donors were Caucasian adults living in Nashville, Tennessee, USA. CD4+ T cells were enriched by magnetic negative selection; naive cells were then positively selected on CD45RA, and the negative fraction formed the memory subset. Blood was obtained by leukapheresis, after which PBMCs were separated by Ficoll-Histopaque density gradient centrifugation and cryopreserved in liquid nitrogen vapor phase. Analytical flow cytometry was used to check the purity and quantity of each magnetically sorted T cell population. From each sorted fraction, genomic DNA was isolated and quantified by UV absorbance on a Nanodrop 2000c.

Notes on this clone: Its antigen is not yet known. Per-base quality was not reported, and no clone a single base away is much larger than it.

The clonotype comes from a woman aged 25-40 years in good health. The specimen sequenced was memory CD4+ T cells sorted from blood. Per the publication, the cell subset or site label means: CD45RA-negative fraction. The chain was built from TRBV14 and TRBJ1-1; possibly the D gene is TRBD1, per 5 matching bases. The bases read TGTGCCAGCAGCCACCCCCTAGGCGGGGGGAACACTGAAGCTTTCTTT. Its amino acids are CASSHPLGGGNTEAFF.